The 8 T cell receptor beta chains in this list originate from one sample, sequenced in a study of cytomegalovirus exposure and HLA in healthy donors. TCRdb's copy holds only in-frame clones and misses some; the assay was immunoSEQ multiplex PCR. The data hold under 250,000 clones, with under 95% observed a single time. Source material: PBMCs. These TCRs come from a woman aged 18 to 35 in good health and CMV-seronegative.

The chain joins TRBV29-1 to TRBJ1-1; D perhaps matches TRBD1 (5 bases). Germline V lookup: CDR1 SQVTM, CDR2 ANQGSEA. The CDR3 totals 12 residues. V lost 5 bases and J 3 bases, leaving 10 bases between the germline ends. The CDR3 DNA reads as TGCAGCGTTAGGAAAGGGGACACTGAAGCTTTCTTT. Translation: CSVRKGDTEAFF.

J is TRBJ2-3 and V is TRBV19; 7 bases are shared with TRBD2. This CDR3 spans 14 amino acids. V gave up 7 bases and J gave up 10 bases; unmatched junction bases: 14. CDR1 is LNHDA, CDR2 SQIVND, per germline (reference sequence). The CDR3 sequence is CASTSTGTTYAQYF. CDR3 DNA: TGTGCCAGTACATCCACGGGGACTACCTATGCGCAGTATTTT.

This chain joins TRBV9 and TRBJ2-3; the D is unclear. CDR1 and CDR2 (germline): SGDLS, YYNGEE. The V end lost 0 bases, the J end lost 10 bases, and 12 bases lay between the germline ends. The CDR3 covers 13 residues. CDR3 coding DNA: TGTGCCAGCAGCGTAGTGCCTATTGGAGCGCAGTATTTT. Protein sequence: CASSVVPIGAQYF.

This clone was seen a single time. The chain uses TRBV30 and TRBJ1-1; no clear D. Germline values: CDR1 GTSNPN, CDR2 SVGIG (reference sequence). The V gene lost 8 bases and the J gene lost 2 bases, with 12 bases spanning the gap. The CDR3 length is 12 residues. DNA of the CDR3: TGTGCCCGGAACAGAGTTAACACTGAAGCTTTCTTT. As protein: CARNRVNTEAFF.

The CDR3 nucleotides are TGTGCCAGTGAAAACCAGGGGCGGAACACTGAAGCTTTCTTT. This codes for CASENQGRNTEAFF. V and J are TRBV11-2 and TRBJ1-1; D may be TRBD1 (6 bases). Per the germline V gene, CDR1 is SGHAT and CDR2 is FQNNGV. V was clipped by 9 bases and J by 1 base, with 15 bases between them. CDR3 length equals 14 residues.

The rearrangement uses TRBV7-6 and TRBJ2-2; maybe TRBD2 (5 bases). Deletions cut 5 bases from V and 3 bases from J, with 13 bases between. The germline V gene encodes CDR1 SGHVS and CDR2 FNYEAQ. This CDR3 spans 15 amino acids. The CDR3 protein is CASSPSGGDTGELFF. CDR3 in DNA: TGTGCCAGCAGCCCCAGCGGAGGCGACACCGGGGAGCTGTTTTTT.

The chain employs TRBV6-5 and TRBJ2-3; tentatively, D is TRBD2 (7 bases). CDR1 is MNHEY, CDR2 SVGAGI, per germline. Trimming removed 6 bases at V and 2 bases at J, with 12 bases between. The CDR3 contains 14 residues. DNA of the CDR3: TGTGCCAGCAGCGAGGGGGGGTACACAGATACGCAGTATTTT. Amino acids: CASSEGGYTDTQYF.

The V gene is TRBV7-6, the J gene TRBJ1-2; D call uncertain. The CDR3 covers 14 residues. With 0 bases removed from V and 5 bases from J, the gap between germline ends came to 10 bases. Germline CDR1 SGHVS, CDR2 FNYEAQ. DNA of the CDR3: TGTGCCAGCAGCTTAGCCGCGTTTACTTATGGCTACACCTTC. It translates to CASSLAAFTYGYTF.